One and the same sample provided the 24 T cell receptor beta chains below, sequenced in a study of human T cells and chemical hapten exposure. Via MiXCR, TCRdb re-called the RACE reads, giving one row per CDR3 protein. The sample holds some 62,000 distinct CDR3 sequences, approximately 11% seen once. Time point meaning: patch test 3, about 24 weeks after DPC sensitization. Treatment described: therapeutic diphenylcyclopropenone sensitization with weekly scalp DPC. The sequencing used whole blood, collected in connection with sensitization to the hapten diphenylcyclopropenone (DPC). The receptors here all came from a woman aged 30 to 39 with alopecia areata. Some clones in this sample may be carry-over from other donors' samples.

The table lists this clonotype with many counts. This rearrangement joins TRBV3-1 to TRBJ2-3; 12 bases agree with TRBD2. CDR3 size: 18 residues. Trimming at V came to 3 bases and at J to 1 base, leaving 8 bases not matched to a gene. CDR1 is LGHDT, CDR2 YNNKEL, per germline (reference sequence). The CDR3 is CASSQTSGGALGTDTQYF. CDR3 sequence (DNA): TGTGCCAGCAGCCAGACTAGCGGGGGAGCATTGGGCACAGATACGCAGTATTTT.

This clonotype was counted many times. The CDR3 protein is CAITGGQGVNTGELFF. The CDR3 coding sequence is TGTGCCATCACCGGGGGACAGGGTGTTAACACCGGGGAGCTGTTTTTT. The chain links TRBV10-3 to TRBJ2-2, with TRBD1 matching over 9 bases. Germline trimming cut 7 bases from V and 2 bases from J; bases unmatched to any gene: 8. This CDR3 is 16 amino acids long. Germline V lookup: CDR1 ENHRY, CDR2 SYGVKD.

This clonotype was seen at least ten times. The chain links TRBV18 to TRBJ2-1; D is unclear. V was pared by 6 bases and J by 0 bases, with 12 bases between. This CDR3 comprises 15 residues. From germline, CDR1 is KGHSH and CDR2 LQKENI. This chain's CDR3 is CASSSGASSYNEQFF. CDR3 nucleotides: TGTGCCAGCTCGTCTGGTGCGAGCTCCTACAATGAGCAGTTCTTC.

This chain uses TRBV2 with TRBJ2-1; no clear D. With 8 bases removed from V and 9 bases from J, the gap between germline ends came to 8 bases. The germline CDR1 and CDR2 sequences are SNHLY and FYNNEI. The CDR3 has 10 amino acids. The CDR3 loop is CASSVLEQFF. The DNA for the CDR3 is TGTGCCAGCTCGGTGCTTGAGCAGTTCTTC.

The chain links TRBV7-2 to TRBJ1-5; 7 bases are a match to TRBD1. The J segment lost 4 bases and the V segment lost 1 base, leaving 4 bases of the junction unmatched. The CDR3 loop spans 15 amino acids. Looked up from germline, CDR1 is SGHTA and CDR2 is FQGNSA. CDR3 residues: CASSLEGARNQPQHF. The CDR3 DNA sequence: TGTGCCAGCAGCTTAGAGGGGGCCCGGAATCAGCCCCAGCATTTT.

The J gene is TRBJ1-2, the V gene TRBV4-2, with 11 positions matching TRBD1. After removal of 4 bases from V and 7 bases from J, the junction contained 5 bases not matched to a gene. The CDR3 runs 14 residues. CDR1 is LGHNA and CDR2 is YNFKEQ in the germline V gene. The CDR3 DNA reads TGTGCCAGCAGCCTCCCGGGACAGGGGGGTGGCTACACCTTC. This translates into CASSLPGQGGGYTF.

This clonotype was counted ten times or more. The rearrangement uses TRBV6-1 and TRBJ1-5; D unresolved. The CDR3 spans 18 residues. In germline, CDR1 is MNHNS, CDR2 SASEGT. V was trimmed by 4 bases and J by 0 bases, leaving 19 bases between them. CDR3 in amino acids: CASSGAARGLNSNQPQHF. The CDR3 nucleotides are TGTGCCAGCAGTGGAGCCGCGCGGGGTCTAAATAGCAATCAGCCCCAGCATTTT.

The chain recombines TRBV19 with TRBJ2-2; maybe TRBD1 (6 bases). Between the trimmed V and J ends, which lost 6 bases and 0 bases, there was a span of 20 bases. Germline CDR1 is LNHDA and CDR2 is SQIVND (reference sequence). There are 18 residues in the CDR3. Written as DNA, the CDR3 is TGTGCCAGTAGGAGAGGGCAACAGGGATCTGCGAACACCGGGGAGCTGTTTTTT. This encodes CASRRGQQGSANTGELFF.

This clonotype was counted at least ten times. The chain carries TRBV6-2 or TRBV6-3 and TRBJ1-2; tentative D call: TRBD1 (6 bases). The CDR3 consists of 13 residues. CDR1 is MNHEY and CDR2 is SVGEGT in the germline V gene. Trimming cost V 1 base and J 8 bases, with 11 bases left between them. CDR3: CASSYLGARGYTF. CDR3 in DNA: TGTGCCAGCAGTTACTTGGGGGCCCGGGGCTACACCTTC.

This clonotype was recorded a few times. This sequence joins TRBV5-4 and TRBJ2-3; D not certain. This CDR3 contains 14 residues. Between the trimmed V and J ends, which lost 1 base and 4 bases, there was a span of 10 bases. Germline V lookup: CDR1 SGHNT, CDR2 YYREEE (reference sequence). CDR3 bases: TGTGCCAGCAGCTTGAAGGGTCCCGCAGATACGCAGTATTTT. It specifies CASSLKGPADTQYF.

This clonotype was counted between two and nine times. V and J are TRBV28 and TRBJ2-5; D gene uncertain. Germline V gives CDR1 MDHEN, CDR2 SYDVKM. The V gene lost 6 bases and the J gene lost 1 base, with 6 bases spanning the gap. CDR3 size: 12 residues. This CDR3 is CASRTIQETQYF. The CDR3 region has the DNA TGTGCCAGCAGAACTATCCAAGAGACCCAGTACTTC.

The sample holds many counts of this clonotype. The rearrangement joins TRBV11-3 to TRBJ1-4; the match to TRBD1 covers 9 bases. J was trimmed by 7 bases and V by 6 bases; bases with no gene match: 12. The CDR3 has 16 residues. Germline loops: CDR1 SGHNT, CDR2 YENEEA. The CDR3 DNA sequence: TGTGCCAGCAGTCGCCGGGACAGGGCCAATACTGAAAAACTGTTTTTT. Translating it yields CASSRRDRANTEKLFF.

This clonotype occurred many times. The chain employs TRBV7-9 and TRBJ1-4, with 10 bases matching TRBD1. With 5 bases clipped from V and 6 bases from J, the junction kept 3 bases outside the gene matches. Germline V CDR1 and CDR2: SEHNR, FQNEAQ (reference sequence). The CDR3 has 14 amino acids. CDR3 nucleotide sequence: TGTGCCAGCAGCGTGGACAGGGGGTATGAAAAACTGTTTTTT. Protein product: CASSVDRGYEKLFF.

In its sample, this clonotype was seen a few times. CDR3 amino acids: CSARDATAYEQYF. CDR3 nucleotides: TGCAGTGCTCGGGACGCCACGGCCTACGAGCAGTACTTC. The chain carries TRBV20-1 and TRBJ2-7; D may correspond to TRBD1 or TRBD2 (5 bases each). V was cut by 5 bases and J by 2 bases, with 13 bases left in between. This CDR3 spans 13 amino acids. The germline CDR1 and CDR2 sequences are DFQATT and SNEGSKA (reference sequence).

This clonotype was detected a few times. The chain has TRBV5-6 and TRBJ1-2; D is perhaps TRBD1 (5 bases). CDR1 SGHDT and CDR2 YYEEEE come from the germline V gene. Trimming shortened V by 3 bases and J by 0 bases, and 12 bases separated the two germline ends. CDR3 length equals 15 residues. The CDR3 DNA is TGTGCCAGCAGCTCGCAGGGACCTGCTAACTATGGCTACACCTTC. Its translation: CASSSQGPANYGYTF.

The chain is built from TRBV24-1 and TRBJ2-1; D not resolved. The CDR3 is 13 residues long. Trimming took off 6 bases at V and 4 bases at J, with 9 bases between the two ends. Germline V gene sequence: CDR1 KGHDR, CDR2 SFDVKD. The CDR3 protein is CATSSPVYNEQFF. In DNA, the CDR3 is TGTGCCACCAGTTCACCCGTGTACAATGAGCAGTTCTTC.

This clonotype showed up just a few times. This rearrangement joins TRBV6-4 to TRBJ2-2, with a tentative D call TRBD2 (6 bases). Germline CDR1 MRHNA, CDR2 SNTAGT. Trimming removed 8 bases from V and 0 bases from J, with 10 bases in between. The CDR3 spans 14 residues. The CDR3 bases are TGTGCCAGCTCTGGGGAGGCGAACACCGGGGAGCTGTTTTTT. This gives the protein CASSGEANTGELFF.

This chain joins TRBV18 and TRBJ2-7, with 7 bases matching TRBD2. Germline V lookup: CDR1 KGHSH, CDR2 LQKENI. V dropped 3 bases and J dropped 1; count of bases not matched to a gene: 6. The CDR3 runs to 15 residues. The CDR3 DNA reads TGTGCCAGCTCACCGGGAAGCGGGGCTTCCTACGAGCAGTACTTC. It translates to CASSPGSGASYEQYF.

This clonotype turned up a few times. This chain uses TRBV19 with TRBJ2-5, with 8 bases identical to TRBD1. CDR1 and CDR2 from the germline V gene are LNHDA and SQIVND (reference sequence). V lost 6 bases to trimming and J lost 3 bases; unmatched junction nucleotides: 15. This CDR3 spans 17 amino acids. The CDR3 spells CASSIRAPRQGKETQYF. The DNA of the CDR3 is TGTGCCAGTAGCATCCGGGCGCCCCGACAGGGGAAAGAGACCCAGTACTTC.

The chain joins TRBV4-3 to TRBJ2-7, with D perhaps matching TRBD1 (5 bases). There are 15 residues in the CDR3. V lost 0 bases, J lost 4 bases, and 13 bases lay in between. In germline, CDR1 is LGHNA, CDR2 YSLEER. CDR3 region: CASSQDFRGNYEQYF. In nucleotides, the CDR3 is TGCGCCAGCAGCCAAGATTTTAGGGGAAATTACGAGCAGTACTTC.

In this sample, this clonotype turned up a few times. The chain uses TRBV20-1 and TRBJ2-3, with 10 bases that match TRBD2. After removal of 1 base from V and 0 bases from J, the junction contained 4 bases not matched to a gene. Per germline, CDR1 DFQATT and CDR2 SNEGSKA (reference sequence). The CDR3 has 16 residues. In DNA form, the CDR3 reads TGCAGTGCTAGAGTCATACTAGCGGGGAGCACAGATACGCAGTATTTT. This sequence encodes CSARVILAGSTDTQYF.

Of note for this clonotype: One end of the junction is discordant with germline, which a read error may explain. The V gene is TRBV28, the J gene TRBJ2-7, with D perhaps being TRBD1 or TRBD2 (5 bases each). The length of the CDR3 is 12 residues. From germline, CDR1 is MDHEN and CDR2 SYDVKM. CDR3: CASRGPSYQQYF. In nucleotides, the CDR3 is TGTGCCAGCAGGGGACCTTCCTACCAGCAGTACTTC.

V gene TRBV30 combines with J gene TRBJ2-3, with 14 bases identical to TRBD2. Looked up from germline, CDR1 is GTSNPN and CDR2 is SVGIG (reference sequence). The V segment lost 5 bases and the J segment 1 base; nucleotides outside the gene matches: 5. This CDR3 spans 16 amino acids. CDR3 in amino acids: CAWPGLAGGGTDTQYF. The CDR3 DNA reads TGTGCCTGGCCCGGACTAGCGGGGGGTGGCACAGATACGCAGTATTTT.

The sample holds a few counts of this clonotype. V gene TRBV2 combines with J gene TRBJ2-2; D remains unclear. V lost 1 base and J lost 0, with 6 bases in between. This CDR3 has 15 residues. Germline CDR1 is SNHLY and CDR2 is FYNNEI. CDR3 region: CASSEGVANTGELFF. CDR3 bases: TGTGCCAGCAGTGAAGGGGTCGCGAACACCGGGGAGCTGTTTTTT.